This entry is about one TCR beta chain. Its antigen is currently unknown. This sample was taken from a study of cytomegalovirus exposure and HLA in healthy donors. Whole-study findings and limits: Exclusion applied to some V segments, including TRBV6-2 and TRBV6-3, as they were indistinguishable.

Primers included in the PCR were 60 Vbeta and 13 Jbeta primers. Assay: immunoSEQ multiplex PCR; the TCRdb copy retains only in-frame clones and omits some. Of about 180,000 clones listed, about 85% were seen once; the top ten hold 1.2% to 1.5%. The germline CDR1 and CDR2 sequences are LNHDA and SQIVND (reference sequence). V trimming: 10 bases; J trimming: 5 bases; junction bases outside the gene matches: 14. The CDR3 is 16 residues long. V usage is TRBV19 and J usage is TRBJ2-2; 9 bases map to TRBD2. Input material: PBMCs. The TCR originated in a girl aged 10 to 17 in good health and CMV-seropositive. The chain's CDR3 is CATQGVAGDWTGELFF. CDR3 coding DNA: TGTGCCACCCAGGGGGTAGCGGGAGATTGGACCGGGGAGCTGTTTTTT.